This section outlines one TCR beta chain sequence together with its context. Its antigen remains unidentified. Trimming shortened V by 3 bases and J by 5 bases, and 4 bases separated the two germline ends. The V gene's germline CDR1 is GTSNPN and CDR2 SVGIG (reference sequence). The CDR3 has 10 amino acids. Profiled with immunoSEQ multiplex PCR; TCRdb holds only in-frame clones, not every one. The table has over 60,000 clones, around 86% seen once. Lung cancer patients with chemo-refractory metastatic non-small-cell disease were given focal radiation plus CTLA-4 blockade with ipilimumab. This record belongs to a study of radiotherapy plus CTLA-4 blockade in lung cancer. Study-level results: Reports identified early blood T cell clone dynamics, with interferon-beta, as the best response predictor. Peripheral blood showed expansion of tumor-derived TCR clones after radiotherapy and ipilimumab.

V gene TRBV30 combines with J gene TRBJ1-1; D remains unclear. The sample was peripheral blood, taken from a patient treated with radiotherapy plus ipilimumab. This receptor was identified in a human donor with non-small cell lung cancer who had stable disease on radiotherapy plus ipilimumab. In DNA form, the CDR3 reads TGTGCCTGGAGGGGGACTGAAGCTTTCTTT. It translates to CAWRGTEAFF.